Listed here is a single TCR beta chain. The sample is drawn from a study of blood T cell repertoires in COVID-19. The method was immunoSEQ multiplex PCR; TCRdb's version includes in-frame clones alone and lacks a portion of them. The top ten clones hold around 2% of a sample with under 300,000 clones, around nine tenths of them seen once. The CDR3 has 13 amino acids. V lost 6 bases and J lost 0; bases outside the gene matches: 1. Per the germline V gene, CDR1 is WSHSY and CDR2 is SAAADI. This chain links TRBV10-2 with TRBJ2-5; 7 nucleotides agree with TRBD2. Sequencing was done on a sample of PBMCs or T cells enriched from blood (not recorded which). The clonotype comes from a woman between 18 and 30 years old who had recovered from COVID-19. CDR3 sequence reads: CASRGLNQETQYF. CDR3 DNA sequence: TGCGCCAGCAGGGGACTAAACCAAGAGACCCAGTACTTC.